The entry below describes one T cell receptor (beta chain). What it recognizes is unknown. The table came from immunoSEQ multiplex PCR; TCRdb's copy has only in-frame clones and leaves some out. The sample yields about 100,000 clones, around nine tenths seen once. The sample is drawn from a study of T cell responses to AZD1222 COVID-19 vaccine. Study-level points and caveats: The donor group comprised mostly white British people and more females; the analysis possibly underestimated clonal diversity. Elevations in Spike-specific TCR breadth and depth followed administration of two AZD1222 doses.

The CDR3 is 15 residues long. Germline loops: CDR1 MNHEY, CDR2 SVGEGT. With V trimmed by 1 base and J by 7 bases, 2 bases remained unmatched. This TCR derives from an adult in good health. The rearrangement uses TRBV6-2 or TRBV6-3 and TRBJ2-2; 11 bases align to TRBD1. The sequencing used peripheral blood, collected on day 0 of AZD1222 vaccination. CDR3 loop: CASSYLGQGVGELFF. CDR3 bases: TGTGCCAGCAGTTACTTGGGACAGGGGGTCGGGGAGCTGTTTTTT.